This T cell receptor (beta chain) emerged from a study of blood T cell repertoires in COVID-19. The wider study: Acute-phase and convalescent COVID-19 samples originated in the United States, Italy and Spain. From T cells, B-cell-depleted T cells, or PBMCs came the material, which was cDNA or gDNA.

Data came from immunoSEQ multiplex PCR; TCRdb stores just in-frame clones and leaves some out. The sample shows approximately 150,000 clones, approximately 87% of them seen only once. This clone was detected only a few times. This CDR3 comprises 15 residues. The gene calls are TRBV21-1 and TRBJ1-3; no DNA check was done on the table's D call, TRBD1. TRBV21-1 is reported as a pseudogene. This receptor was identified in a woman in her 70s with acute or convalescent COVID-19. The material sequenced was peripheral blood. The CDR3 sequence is CASRERDREGNTIYF. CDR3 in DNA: TGTGCCAGCAGGGAAAGGGACAGGGAAGGAAACACCATATATTTT.